This T cell receptor beta chain was identified in a study of T cells in Graves' hyperthyroidism and ophthalmopathy. Whole-study results and caveats: Blood shared most expanded thyroid clonotypes above 0.001. For ophthalmopathy, model prediction preceded onset by a median roughly 5.9 months.

This CDR3 comprises 15 residues. V gave up 0 bases and J gave up 4 bases, with 13 bases separating them. Germline CDR1 is MNHEY and CDR2 is SVGAGI. There were TCR beta CDR3 regions amplified from RNA transcripts. In the first-round RT-PCR of the TCR CDR3, the HTBI primer set was used. Via MiXCR, TCRdb re-called the multiplex PCR reads, giving one row per CDR3 protein. In the table there are more than 350,000 distinct CDR3 sequences, about 15% of which are singletons. Hyperthyroidism, newly diagnosed and lasting under 2 months, affected patients aged 18 to 65. This clonotype was observed at least ten times. No antigen is known for it.

The V call is TRBV6-5, the J call TRBJ2-7, with unresolved D. This receptor was identified in a woman aged 30 to 39 with Graves' hyperthyroidism that later progressed to Graves' ophthalmopathy. What was sequenced was blood. The CDR3 sequence is CASSYSGGQEYEQYF. The CDR3 coding sequence is TGTGCCAGCAGTTACTCCGGCGGCCAAGAGTACGAGCAGTACTTC.